This is a list of T cell receptor beta chains from one sample in a study of blood T cell repertoires in COVID-19. Only in-frame clones appear in the TCRdb table, and some are missing; sequencing was by immunoSEQ multiplex PCR. The data show approximately 200,000 clones, with 65% to 85% seen just once and 17% held by the top ten. Sequencing was carried out using peripheral blood. The receptor source for this set is a man in his 60s with active or convalescent COVID-19. The CDR3 runs from the conserved cysteine through the conserved F or W.

V gene: TRBV28; CDR3 protein: CASSTRGRGPFGNTIYF
V gene: TRBV3-1/TRBV3-2; CDR3 protein: CASSDRGNGGNTIYF
V gene: TRBV10-3; CDR3 protein: CAIGGQGAIEQYF
V gene: TRBV7-6; CDR3 protein: CASSSRTGPSSGANVLTF
V gene: TRBV19; CDR3 protein: CASSIFGSPPAHGANVLTF
V gene: TRBV6-2/TRBV6-3; CDR3 protein: CASSYQGLADQETQYF
V gene: TRBV27; CDR3 protein: CASSTRRGYNQPQHF
V gene: TRBV20-1; CDR3 protein: CSASKAGGGTDTQYF
V gene: TRBV23-1; CDR3 protein: CAPSRRGSTNEKLFF
V gene: TRBV29-1; CDR3 protein: CSVETGEQETQYF
V gene: TRBV3-1/TRBV3-2; CDR3 protein: CASSRLEGSGLPVANTGELFF
V gene: TRBV5-4; CDR3 protein: CASSLRDSVGEQYF
V gene: TRBV7-2; CDR3 protein: CASSLTNGNTIYF
V gene: TRBV9; CDR3 protein: CASSSPPEYGETQYF
V gene: TRBV11-3; CDR3 protein: CASSLGPLNTEAFF
V gene: TRBV7-8; CDR3 protein: CASSFVPGGEQYF
V gene: TRBV14; CDR3 protein: CASSHLNRGPYNSPLHF
V gene: TRBV29-1; CDR3 protein: CSAETAEAFF
V gene: TRBV19; CDR3 protein: CASSMPGHLNYGYTF
V gene: TRBV7-9; CDR3 protein: CASSQSTGSNQPQHF
V gene: TRBV6-4; CDR3 protein: CASGVSAGGSTDTQYF
V gene: TRBV5-1; CDR3 protein: CASSLDGGFAYNEQFF
V gene: TRBV7-2; CDR3 protein: CASSLWTGLLEQYF
V gene: TRBV5-6; CDR3 protein: CASSTQGYNQPQHF
V gene: TRBV5-5; CDR3 protein: CASSLEGARGEKLFF
V gene: TRBV24-1; CDR3 protein: CATSETSGLTDTQYF
V gene: TRBV10-3; CDR3 protein: CAIRVDRGDSYEQYF
V gene: TRBV16; CDR3 protein: CASSQSGTGDEQYF
V gene: TRBV18; CDR3 protein: CASSRETFGDQPQHF
V gene: TRBV21-1; CDR3 protein: CASSKDTSGRGYEQYF
V gene: TRBV28; CDR3 protein: CASSLLTSGPTDTQYF
V gene: TRBV7-9; CDR3 protein: CASSLRSGQAEQYF
V gene: TRBV18; CDR3 protein: CASSIRDTQYF
V gene: TRBV28; CDR3 protein: CASSLEGGSLYEQYF
V gene: TRBV7-3; CDR3 protein: CASSLIGRGRDTEAFF
V gene: TRBV15; CDR3 protein: CATSRDYGSTDTQYF
V gene: TRBV28; CDR3 protein: CASSVIDRGSFF
V gene: TRBV11-2; CDR3 protein: CASSLGTGSYEQYF
V gene: TRBV15; CDR3 protein: CATSRDGRRGEKLFF
V gene: TRBV5-1; CDR3 protein: CASSLGQAATGELFF
V gene: TRBV7-9; CDR3 protein: CASSGETGSGRFGTDTQYF
V gene: TRBV19; CDR3 protein: CASSPSPGGQETQYF
V gene: TRBV7-8; CDR3 protein: CASSFAGTSGRVTAYEQYF
V gene: TRBV25-1; CDR3 protein: CASWETHGYTF
V gene: TRBV2; CDR3 protein: CASSKELAGFINTGELFF
V gene: TRBV5-1; CDR3 protein: CASSGTGAYNSPLHF
V gene: TRBV6-1; CDR3 protein: CASSDGTGGEQYF
V gene: TRBV9; CDR3 protein: CASSDQGNEQYF
V gene: TRBV24-1; CDR3 protein: CATSDSASGTLNNEQFF
V gene: TRBV3-1/TRBV3-2; CDR3 protein: CASSQGRYTSYEQYF
V gene: TRBV9; CDR3 protein: CASSVGAPWTGLSEQYF